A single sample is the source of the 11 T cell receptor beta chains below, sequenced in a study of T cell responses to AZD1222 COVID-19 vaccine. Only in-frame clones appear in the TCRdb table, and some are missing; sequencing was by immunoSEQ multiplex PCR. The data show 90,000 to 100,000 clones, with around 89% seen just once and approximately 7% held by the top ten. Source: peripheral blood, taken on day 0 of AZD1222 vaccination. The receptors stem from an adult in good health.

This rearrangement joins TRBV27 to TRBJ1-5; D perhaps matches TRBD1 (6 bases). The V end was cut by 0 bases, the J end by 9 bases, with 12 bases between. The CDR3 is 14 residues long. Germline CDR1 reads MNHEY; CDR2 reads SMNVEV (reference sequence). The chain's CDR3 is CASSLSGGGGPQHF. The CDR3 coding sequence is TGTGCCAGCAGTTTATCGGGCGGGGGCGGGCCCCAGCATTTT.

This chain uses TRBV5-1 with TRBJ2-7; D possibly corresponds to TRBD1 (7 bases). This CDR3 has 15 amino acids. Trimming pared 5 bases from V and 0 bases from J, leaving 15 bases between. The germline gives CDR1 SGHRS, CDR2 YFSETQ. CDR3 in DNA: TGCGCCAGCAGTCGGGGCGGGGACAGCTCCTACGAGCAGTACTTC. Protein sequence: CASSRGGDSSYEQYF. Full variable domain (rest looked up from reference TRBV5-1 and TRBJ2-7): KAGVTQTPRYLIKTRGQQVTLSCSPISGHRSVSWYQQTPGQGLQFLFEYFSETQRNKGNFPGRFSGRQFSNSRSEMNVSTLELGDSALYLCASSRGGDSSYEQYFGPGTRLTVT.

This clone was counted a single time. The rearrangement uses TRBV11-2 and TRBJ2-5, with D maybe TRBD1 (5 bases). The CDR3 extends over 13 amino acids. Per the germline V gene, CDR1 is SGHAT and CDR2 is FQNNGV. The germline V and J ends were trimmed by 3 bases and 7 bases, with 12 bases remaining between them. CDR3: CASSFKGVGTQYF. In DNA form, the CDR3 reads TGTGCCAGCAGCTTTAAAGGGGTAGGGACCCAGTACTTC.

CDR3 protein: CASSDTSGRDGELFF. In DNA form, the CDR3 reads TGTGCCAGCAGTGATACTAGCGGACGGGACGGGGAGCTGTTTTTT. The chain combines TRBV6-6 with TRBJ2-2; 8 nucleotides agree with TRBD2. The CDR3 is 15 residues long. After removal of 5 bases from V and 7 bases from J, the junction contained 9 bases not matched to a gene. Germline CDR1 and CDR2: MNHNY and SVGAGI (reference sequence).

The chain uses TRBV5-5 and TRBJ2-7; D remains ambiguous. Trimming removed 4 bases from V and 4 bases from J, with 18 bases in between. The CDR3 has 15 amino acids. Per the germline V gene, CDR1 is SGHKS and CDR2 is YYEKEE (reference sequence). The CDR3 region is CASSRNQISPYEQYF. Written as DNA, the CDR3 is TGTGCCAGCAGCCGTAACCAGATTTCCCCGTACGAGCAGTACTTC.

The CDR3 loop is CSVSGNSNQPQHF. The CDR3 bases are TGCAGCGTTTCCGGGAATAGCAATCAGCCCCAGCATTTT. The J gene is TRBJ1-5, the V gene TRBV29-1; D is unclear. Germline CDR1 is SQVTM and CDR2 is ANQGSEA. CDR3 size: 13 residues. Trimming took off 5 bases at V and 0 bases at J, with 8 bases between the two ends.

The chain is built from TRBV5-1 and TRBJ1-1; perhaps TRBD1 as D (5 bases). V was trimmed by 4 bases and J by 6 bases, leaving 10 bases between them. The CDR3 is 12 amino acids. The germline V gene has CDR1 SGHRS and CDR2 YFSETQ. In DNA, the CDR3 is TGCGCCAGCAGCGGCCGGGACTCTGAAGCTTTCTTT. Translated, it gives CASSGRDSEAFF.

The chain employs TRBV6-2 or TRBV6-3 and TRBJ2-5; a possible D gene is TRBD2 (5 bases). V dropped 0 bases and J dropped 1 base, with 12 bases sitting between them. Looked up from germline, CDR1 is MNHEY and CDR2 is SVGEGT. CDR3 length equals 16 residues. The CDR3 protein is CASSYSLRGGQETQYF. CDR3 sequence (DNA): TGTGCCAGCAGTTACTCGTTACGGGGTGGCCAAGAGACCCAGTACTTC.

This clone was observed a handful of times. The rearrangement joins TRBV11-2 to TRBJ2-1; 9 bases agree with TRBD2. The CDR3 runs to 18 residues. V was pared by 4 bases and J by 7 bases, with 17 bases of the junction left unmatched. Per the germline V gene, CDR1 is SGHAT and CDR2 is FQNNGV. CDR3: CASSSPVGGGRAQNEQFF. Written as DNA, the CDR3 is TGTGCCAGCAGCTCTCCGGTCGGTGGCGGGAGGGCTCAGAATGAGCAGTTCTTC.

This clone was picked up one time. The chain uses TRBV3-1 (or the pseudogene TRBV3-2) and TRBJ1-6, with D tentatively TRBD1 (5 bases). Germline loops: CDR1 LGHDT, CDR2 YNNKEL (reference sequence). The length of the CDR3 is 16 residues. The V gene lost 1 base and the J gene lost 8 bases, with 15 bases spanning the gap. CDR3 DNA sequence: TGTGCCAGCAGCCAAGTCTCCAGGGTAGACCATTCACCCCTCCACTTT. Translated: CASSQVSRVDHSPLHF.

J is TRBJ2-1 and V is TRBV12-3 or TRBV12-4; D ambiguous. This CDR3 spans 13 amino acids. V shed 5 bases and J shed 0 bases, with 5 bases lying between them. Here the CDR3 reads CASSISSYNEQFF. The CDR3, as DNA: TGTGCCAGCAGTATTAGCTCCTACAATGAGCAGTTCTTC.